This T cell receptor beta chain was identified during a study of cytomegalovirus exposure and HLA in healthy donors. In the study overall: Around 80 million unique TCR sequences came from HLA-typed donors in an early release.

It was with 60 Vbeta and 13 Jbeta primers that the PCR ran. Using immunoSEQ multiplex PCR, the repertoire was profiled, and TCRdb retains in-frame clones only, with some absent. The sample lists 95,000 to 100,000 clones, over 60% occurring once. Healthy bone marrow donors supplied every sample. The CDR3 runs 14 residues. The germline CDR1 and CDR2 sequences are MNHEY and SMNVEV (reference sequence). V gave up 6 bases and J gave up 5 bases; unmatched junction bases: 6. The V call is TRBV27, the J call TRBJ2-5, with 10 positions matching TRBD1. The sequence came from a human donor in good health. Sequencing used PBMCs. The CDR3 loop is CASRRDRGKETQYF. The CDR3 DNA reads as TGTGCCAGCAGACGGGACAGGGGAAAGGAGACCCAGTACTTC.